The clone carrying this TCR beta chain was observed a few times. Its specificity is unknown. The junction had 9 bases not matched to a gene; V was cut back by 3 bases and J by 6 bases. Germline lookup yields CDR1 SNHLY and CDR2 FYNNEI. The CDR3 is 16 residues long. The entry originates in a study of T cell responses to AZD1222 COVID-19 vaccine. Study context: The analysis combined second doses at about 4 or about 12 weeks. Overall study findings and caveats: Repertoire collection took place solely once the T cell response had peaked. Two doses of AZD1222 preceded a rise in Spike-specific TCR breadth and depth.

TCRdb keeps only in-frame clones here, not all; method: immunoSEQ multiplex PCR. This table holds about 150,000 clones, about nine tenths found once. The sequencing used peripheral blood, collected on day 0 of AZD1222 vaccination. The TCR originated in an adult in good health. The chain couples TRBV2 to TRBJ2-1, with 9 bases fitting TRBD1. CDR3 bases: TGTGCCAGCAGTGACTCCGGGACAGGGTTTCTCAATGAGCAGTTCTTC. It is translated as CASSDSGTGFLNEQFF.